A single TCR beta chain is shown here with its context. Its cognate antigen has yet to be identified. Base qualities are not recorded, but no much larger clone differs from it by a single base. Ophthalmopathy patients had moderately to severely active disease, with a Clinical Activity Score of 3 or more, a NOSPECS grade of 4 or more, and a disease duration of less than 3 months. Exclusion was applied to patients with uncontrolled infections, other autoimmune diseases, pregnancy or lactation. Clinical symptoms, serum thyroxine and TRAb, thyroid ultrasound, and orbital computed tomography formed the basis for the diagnoses. PBMCs were isolated from about 9 ml of fresh peripheral blood by Ficoll-Paque density gradient centrifugation. Total RNA was extracted using Trizol reagent, and RNA quality was assessed on an Agilent 2100 Bioanalyzer. The V end loses 6 bases and the J end loses 1 base, and a stretch of 15 bases separates them. CDR1 and CDR2 are drawn from the germline V gene: MDHEN, SYDVKM. The CDR3 sequence holds 16 residues, the cysteine and phenylalanine included. The entry retains the CDR3 DNA only, 48 bases that are in frame from base 1.

The data were taken from a study of T cells in Graves' hyperthyroidism and ophthalmopathy (dated by TCRdb to about 2019). In the study overall: Peripheral blood samples were taken at the time of initial diagnosis, prior to any treatment. TCR V-J signatures able to tell the groups apart were searched for in a discovery cohort of approximately 95 patients, of whom more than 40 had Graves' ophthalmopathy and around 57 had stable Graves' hyperthyroidism. An independent validation cohort of some 18 hyperthyroidism patients and approximately 15 patients who later progressed to ophthalmopathy tested prospective prediction of ophthalmopathy. For training and testing, the 100 or so patients in the discovery cohort were randomly divided in a 7:3 ratio. In six Graves' hyperthyroidism patients, the study also compared T-cell repertoires from thyroid tissue with T-cell repertoires from blood. After sampling, hyperthyroidism patients received methimazole starting at 30 mg daily, and ophthalmopathy patients received high-dose intravenous methylprednisolone. The paper describes TCR Vbeta CDR3 sequencing of around 130 peripheral blood samples, made up of 43 ophthalmopathy patients, roughly 80 hyperthyroidism patients and about 17 progressor patients.

Overall study outcomes, separate from this receptor: No statistical method was used to fix the sample size in advance, and group allocation was not hidden from the investigators. During validation, the model predicted progression to ophthalmopathy a median of approximately 6.5 months ahead of onset, with 70.59% sensitivity and 72% to 80% specificity. A 13 V-J signature model separated ophthalmopathy from stable hyperthyroidism, with 87.88% sensitivity and about 81% specificity in cross-validation and 80%/75% in testing. Most expanded thyroid clonotypes (frequency above 0.001) were also found in blood, which suggests that blood repertoires may mirror thyroid immune responses.

The TCR beta CDR3 regions were amplified from RNA transcripts. The first round of RT-PCR for the TCR CDR3 was performed with the HTBI primer set and the Qiagen OneStep RT-PCR kit. Libraries were constructed in a second round of multiplex PCR, after which size selection and purification were carried out. Sequencing of the libraries was done on an Illumina HiSeq2000 using paired-end 100 bp reads. For the original study's pipeline: SOAPnuke was used to process the raw data, throwing out any read that contained adapters or uncalled bases, had a mean Phred below 15, or lacked an exact constant-primer or identifier match. High-quality paired reads were merged with COPE v1.2.5, and unique nucleotide sequences were defined as clonotypes. MiTCR v1.1 was used to align the clonotypes against IMGT TRBV, TRBD and TRBJ reference segments. Analysis was restricted to V-J combinations with a frequency above 0.0001, which covered roughly 99% of repertoires. A TCS score was defined as the ratio between F50 (clonal expansion) and ExV (chaos), using BLOSUM62-based TCRdist between CDR3 peptides within each V-J. Welch's t-statistics and random forest reduced around 520 V-J features to fewer than 15, which were used in a naive Bayes classifier (R e1071). The public sequencing data were trimmed at Q25 with fastp and processed into clonotypes with MiXCR by TCRdb, which kept only in-frame beta chains. Under each unique CDR3 protein, matching rows form one entry showing the most common genes and DNA. The V and J calls, along with clone size, are taken from TCRdb and not from the paper's own processing. For this sample the table gives some 300,000 distinct CDR3 sequences, of which about 19% were detected only once. The ten largest account for 35% to 40% of the sample.

The receptor chain draws on TRBV28 and TRBJ1-4; the D segment could be TRBD1, given 5 matching bases. Material: blood. This receptor was identified in a man aged 50 or older with Graves' ophthalmopathy. The DNA sequence is given as TGTGCCAGCAGATCGACGGACCAGGGAACTAATGAAAAACTGTTTTTT. Translated, this gives CASRSTDQGTNEKLFF.